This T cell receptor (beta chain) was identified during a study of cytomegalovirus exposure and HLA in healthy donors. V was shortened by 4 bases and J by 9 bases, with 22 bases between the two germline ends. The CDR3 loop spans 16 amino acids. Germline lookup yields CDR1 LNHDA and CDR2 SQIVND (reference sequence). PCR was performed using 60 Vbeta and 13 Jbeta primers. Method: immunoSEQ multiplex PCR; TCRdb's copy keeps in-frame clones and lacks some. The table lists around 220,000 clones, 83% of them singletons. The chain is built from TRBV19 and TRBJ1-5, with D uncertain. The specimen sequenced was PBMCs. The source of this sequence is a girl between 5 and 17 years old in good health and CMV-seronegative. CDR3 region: CASSTSRQRSTTPQHF. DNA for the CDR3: TGTGCCAGTAGTACCTCCCGCCAACGATCTACCACGCCCCAGCATTTT. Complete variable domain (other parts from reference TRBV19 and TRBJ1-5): DGGITQSPKYLFRKEGQNVTLSCEQNLNHDAMYWYRQDPGQGLRLIYYSQIVNDFQKGDIAEGYSVSREKKESFPLTVTSAQKNPTAFYLCASSTSRQRSTTPQHFGDGTRLSIL.